A single sample is the source of the 30 T cell receptor beta chains below, sequenced in a study of cytomegalovirus exposure and HLA in healthy donors (dated by TCRdb to 2015 to 2018). Libraries were made using the immunoSEQ multiplex PCR assay. The multiplex PCR relied on a mix of 60 forward primers for TCR Vbeta segments and 13 reverse primers for TCR Jbeta segments. The source is immuneACCESS, and TCRdb retained only in-frame sequences with V and J called. Part of the clones is not carried over; for the studies checked, unresolved V genes explain less than half of this, and the remainder is unexplained. For this sample there are some 140,000 clones; over 60% appear just once. The top ten hold approximately 1.2% of the sample. The sequenced material came from PBMCs. These receptors came from a male donor in good health and CMV-seropositive.

A single count supports this clone. This sequence joins TRBV5-1 and TRBJ2-1; D unresolved. Germline V gives CDR1 SGHRS, CDR2 YFSETQ. The V end lost 5 bases, the J end lost 0 bases, and 6 bases lay between the germline ends. CDR3 size: 13 residues. For the CDR3, the DNA is TGCGCCAGCAGTTACAGCTCCTACAATGAGCAGTTCTTC. Amino acid sequence: CASSYSSYNEQFF.

The chain recombines TRBV10-3 with TRBJ2-7; 14 bases align to TRBD2. This CDR3 has 17 residues. Germline loops: CDR1 ENHRY, CDR2 SYGVKD. V was clipped by 4 bases and J by 4 bases; unmatched bases: 9. This chain's CDR3 is CAISGTSGRQNQYEQYF. The CDR3 nucleotides read TGTGCCATCAGTGGGACTAGCGGGAGGCAGAATCAGTACGAGCAGTACTTC.

The V and J genes are TRBV14 and TRBJ2-3; perhaps TRBD2 as D (6 bases). CDR1 is SGHDN, CDR2 FVKESK, per germline. CDR3 size: 15 residues. Trimming took off 4 bases at V and 1 base at J, with 12 bases between the two ends. The chain's CDR3 is CASSLRDFGTDTQYF. The CDR3 bases are TGTGCCAGCAGCCTTCGGGACTTCGGCACAGATACGCAGTATTTT. Based on the CDR3 plus reference TRBV14 and TRBJ2-3, the full variable domain is EAGVTQFPSHSVIEKGQTVTLRCDPISGHDNLYWYRRVMGKEIKFLLHFVKESKQDESGMPNNRFLAERTGGTYSTLKVQPAELEDSGVYFCASSLRDFGTDTQYFGPGTRLTVL.

The chain employs TRBV6-5 and TRBJ2-7; 8 nucleotides match TRBD1. CDR1 and CDR2 (germline): MNHEY, SVGAGI. The CDR3 totals 16 residues. With 4 bases clipped from V and 5 bases from J, the junction kept 13 bases outside the gene matches. Written as DNA, the CDR3 is TGTGCCAGCAGTTTATCATGGACAGGGAGCCTTAACGAGCAGTACTTC. Translating gives CASSLSWTGSLNEQYF.

The chain carries TRBV7-9 and TRBJ2-7; D remains unclear. Germline CDR1 and CDR2: SEHNR and FQNEAQ (reference sequence). The V gene lost 5 bases and the J gene lost 3 bases, with 11 bases spanning the gap. There are 13 residues in the CDR3. CDR3 sequence reads: CASSPLWHYEQYF. In nucleotides, the CDR3 is TGTGCCAGCAGCCCCTTGTGGCACTACGAGCAGTACTTC.

This clone has a handful of counts. The chain uses TRBV14 and TRBJ2-2; TRBD2 aligns across 7 bases. The CDR3 covers 18 residues. The J segment lost 1 base and the V segment lost 1 base, leaving 9 bases of the junction unmatched. CDR1 SGHDN and CDR2 FVKESK come from the germline V gene. The CDR3 sequence is CASSQGRVGGRNTGELFF. The DNA of the CDR3 is TGTGCCAGCAGCCAAGGACGTGTCGGCGGGAGGAACACCGGGGAGCTGTTTTTT.

V is TRBV6-6 and J is TRBJ2-7; 7 bases map to TRBD2. V was pared by 4 bases and J by 6 bases, with 0 bases of the junction left unmatched. This CDR3 spans 11 amino acids. Per germline, CDR1 MNHNY and CDR2 SVGAGI (reference sequence). The CDR3 here is CASSSGGEQYF. CDR3 DNA: TGTGCCAGCAGTTCGGGGGGCGAGCAGTACTTC.

The V gene is TRBV5-4, the J gene TRBJ1-1; D not resolved. CDR1 is SGHNT, CDR2 YYREEE, per germline (reference sequence). The germline V and J ends were trimmed by 4 bases and 8 bases, with 9 bases remaining between them. The CDR3 loop spans 11 amino acids. In nucleotides, the CDR3 is TGTGCCAGCAGCAAACAAGTGGAAGCTTTCTTT. Translated, it gives CASSKQVEAFF.

The chain couples TRBV4-1 to TRBJ2-6; D might be TRBD2 (6 bases). V lost 1 base and J lost 4, with 11 bases in between. The CDR3 runs 16 residues. CDR1 is MGHRA, CDR2 YSYEKL, per germline. The CDR3 nucleotides are TGCGCCAGCAGCCAAGGGAGGGTTTCCGGGGCCAACGTCCTGACTTTC. Protein product: CASSQGRVSGANVLTF.

The V call is TRBV27, the J call TRBJ2-7; maybe TRBD1 (5 bases). This CDR3 has 13 residues. Between the trimmed V and J ends, which lost 4 bases and 2 bases, there was a span of 9 bases. Germline CDR1 is MNHEY and CDR2 is SMNVEV (reference sequence). The CDR3 loop is CASSWAGTYEQYF. The CDR3 region has the DNA TGTGCCAGCAGTTGGGCAGGGACCTACGAGCAGTACTTC.

This clone was recorded a few times. This chain uses TRBV4-1 with TRBJ2-7; 7 bases line up with TRBD1. J was trimmed by 3 bases and V by 4 bases; bases with no gene match: 12. CDR1 and CDR2 from the germline V gene are MGHRA and YSYEKL. The CDR3 has 16 amino acids. CDR3 DNA: TGCGCCAGCAGCCGCCTGGCCGGGACAGCGAGCTACGAGCAGTACTTC. The encoded protein is CASSRLAGTASYEQYF.

The chain joins TRBV20-1 to TRBJ2-7, with TRBD2 matching 8 bases. Germline V gene data show CDR1 as DFQATT and CDR2 as SNEGSKA (reference sequence). The CDR3 has 11 amino acids. Trimming removed 6 bases from V and 9 bases from J; junction bases left unmatched: 7. CDR3 DNA sequence: TGCAGTGCATACCGGGGGGGGGTGCAGTACTTC. Translating gives CSAYRGGVQYF.

J is TRBJ2-5 and V is TRBV29-1; TRBD2 matches 15 bases. The CDR3 runs 15 residues. The V and J ends lost 7 bases and 5 bases, in that order; junction bases with no gene match: 8. CDR1 SQVTM and CDR2 ANQGSEA come from the germline V gene. CDR3 bases: TGCAGCGGATCCGGGACTAGCGGGAGGCGTGAGACCCAGTACTTC. Amino acids: CSGSGTSGRRETQYF.

This sequence joins TRBV19 and TRBJ1-5, with D uncertain. The CDR3 runs 14 residues. Germline CDR1 and CDR2: LNHDA and SQIVND (reference sequence). The V gene lost 5 bases and the J gene lost 4 bases, with 12 bases spanning the gap. The CDR3 spells CASSDWQTNQPQHF. CDR3 nucleotide sequence: TGTGCCAGTAGTGATTGGCAGACAAATCAGCCCCAGCATTTT. The complete variable domain, with remaining parts taken from reference TRBV19 and TRBJ1-5, reads DGGITQSPKYLFRKEGQNVTLSCEQNLNHDAMYWYRQDPGQGLRLIYYSQIVNDFQKGDIAEGYSVSREKKESFPLTVTSAQKNPTAFYLCASSDWQTNQPQHFGDGTRLSIL.

This chain uses TRBV5-1 with TRBJ2-1, with TRBD2 matching over 8 bases. The CDR3 has 16 amino acids. Trimming cost V 3 bases and J 2 bases; bases outside gene matches: 7. CDR1 and CDR2 (germline): SGHRS, YFSETQ. CDR3 protein: CASSSLAVIPYNEQFF. In nucleotides, the CDR3 is TGCGCCAGCAGCTCACTAGCGGTGATTCCCTACAATGAGCAGTTCTTC.

This clone was seen many times. This rearrangement joins TRBV7-9 to TRBJ2-1; the D gene is possibly TRBD2 (6 bases). The CDR3 contains 13 residues. Looked up from germline, CDR1 is SEHNR and CDR2 is FQNEAQ (reference sequence). V was cut by 5 bases and J by 3 bases, with 8 bases left in between. CDR3 sequence (DNA): TGTGCCAGCAGCGACGGGGGCTACAATGAGCAGTTCTTC. Its translation: CASSDGGYNEQFF. The full variable domain, rest sourced from reference TRBV7-9 and TRBJ2-1, is DTGVSQNPRHKITKRGQNVTFRCDPISEHNRLYWYRQTLGQGPEFLTYFQNEAQLEKSRLLSDRFSAERPKGSFSTLEIQRTEQGDSAMYLCASSDGGYNEQFFGPGTRLTVL.

The chain carries TRBV7-9 and TRBJ2-5, with 11 bases that match TRBD1. The end of the DNA fits TRBJ2-7 better, so the J call may be wrong. This CDR3 contains 16 residues. The V gene's germline CDR1 is SEHNR and CDR2 FQNEAQ (reference sequence). This CDR3 is CASSLGKGQGAYEQYF. The CDR3 nucleotides are TGTGCCAGCAGCCTTGGTAAGGGACAGGGGGCCTACGAGCAGTACTTC.

The J gene is TRBJ1-6, the V gene TRBV21-1; TRBD1 was called by the table and not checked on the DNA. TRBV21-1 has pseudogene status. The CDR3 length is 14 residues. The DNA of the CDR3 is TGTGCCAGCAGCAACGAGGGACAGGTTCCTCGAGCCCACTTT. Translation gives CASSNEGQVPRAHF.

This clone was found many times. This chain connects TRBV4-3 to TRBJ2-7; TRBD2 matches 8 bases. The CDR3 sequence is 18 residues long. V lost 0 bases and J lost 4; bases outside the gene matches: 14. Germline CDR1 LGHNA, CDR2 YSLEER. Here the CDR3 reads CASSQDWGAGSGIYEQYF. CDR3 coding DNA: TGCGCCAGCAGCCAAGATTGGGGCGCTGGTAGCGGGATTTACGAGCAGTACTTC.

The V call is TRBV4-1, the J call TRBJ2-3; TRBD2 might be the D (5 bases). The CDR3 has 14 amino acids. The germline gives CDR1 MGHRA, CDR2 YSYEKL. Trimming stripped 3 bases from V and 5 bases from J, with 12 bases between. The CDR3 DNA reads as TGCGCCAGCAGCCACCCCCGGGCGGGAGATACGCAGTATTTT. Translated, it gives CASSHPRAGDTQYF.

The chain combines TRBV10-3 with TRBJ2-1; 8 nucleotides align to TRBD1. This CDR3 has 16 amino acids. Germline CDR1 ENHRY, CDR2 SYGVKD. Trimming at V came to 2 bases and at J to 9 bases, leaving 12 bases not matched to a gene. Here the CDR3 DNA reads TGTGCCATCAGTGAGAGCGTGACAGGGGCAATGGGTGAGCAGTTCTTC. Protein sequence: CAISESVTGAMGEQFF.

V and J are TRBV4-2 and TRBJ1-3, with D possibly being TRBD1 (6 bases). The germline gives CDR1 LGHNA, CDR2 YNFKEQ. Trimming removed 0 bases from V and 0 bases from J, with 15 bases in between. The CDR3 length is 18 residues. The CDR3 sequence: CASSQDFGDIDSGNTIYF. The CDR3 DNA reads TGTGCCAGCAGCCAAGATTTCGGGGACATAGACTCTGGAAACACCATATATTTT.

This chain joins TRBV7-9 and TRBJ2-5, with D perhaps TRBD2 (6 bases). This CDR3 comprises 16 residues. The germline CDR1 and CDR2 sequences are SEHNR and FQNEAQ (reference sequence). Deletions cut 4 bases from V and 7 bases from J, with 22 bases between. The CDR3 coding sequence is TGTGCCAGCAGCTGGGGGGAAGGAGTAATTTTGGGGACCCAGTACTTC. Amino acid sequence: CASSWGEGVILGTQYF.

The V call is TRBV18, the J call TRBJ2-5; 13 bases fit TRBD2. The CDR3 is made up of 16 amino acids. With V trimmed by 3 bases and J by 1 base, 2 bases remained unmatched. Looked up from germline, CDR1 is KGHSH and CDR2 is LQKENI. The CDR3 loop is CASSPTSGGIQETQYF. DNA for the CDR3: TGTGCCAGCTCACCGACTAGCGGGGGGATCCAAGAGACCCAGTACTTC.

The rearrangement joins TRBV11-2 to TRBJ1-1; tentatively, D is TRBD1 (6 bases). Looked up from germline, CDR1 is SGHAT and CDR2 is FQNNGV. The CDR3 extends over 14 amino acids. V was pared by 6 bases and J by 4 bases, with 15 bases between. The CDR3 reads CASSHTGWTTEAFF. The CDR3 DNA reads TGTGCCAGCAGTCATACAGGGTGGACCACTGAAGCTTTCTTT.

The V gene is TRBV5-1, the J gene TRBJ2-1; 13 bases map to TRBD2. The length of the CDR3 is 16 residues. Germline CDR1 is SGHRS and CDR2 is YFSETQ. After removal of 3 bases from V and 3 bases from J, the junction contained 3 bases not matched to a gene. CDR3 nucleotide sequence: TGCGCCAGCAGCTGGGGGACTAGCGGGAACTACAATGAGCAGTTCTTC. Amino acids: CASSWGTSGNYNEQFF.

The CDR3 DNA sequence: TGTGCCAGCAGTTACTCGGGGCCCACCTACGAGCAGTACTTC. Translating gives CASSYSGPTYEQYF. The rearrangement joins TRBV6-5 to TRBJ2-7; D possibly corresponds to TRBD1 (5 bases). Germline V CDR1 and CDR2: MNHEY, SVGAGI. CDR3 length: 14 residues. V lost 0 bases to trimming and J lost 2 bases, with 8 bases between them.

The J gene is TRBJ2-1, the V gene TRBV9; tentatively, D is TRBD1 (6 bases). The length of the CDR3 is 14 residues. Germline CDR1 is SGDLS and CDR2 is YYNGEE. Trimming removed 3 bases at V and 10 bases at J, with 17 bases between. Here the CDR3 DNA reads TGTGCCAGCAGCGCAACCGCGACGGGACAAGAGCAGTTCTTC. Its translation is CASSATATGQEQFF.

This chain uses TRBV15 with TRBJ2-4, with D possibly being TRBD2 (5 bases). The germline V and J ends were trimmed by 1 base and 6 bases, with 10 bases remaining between them. From germline, CDR1 is LNHNV and CDR2 YYDKDF (reference sequence). There are 14 residues in the CDR3. CDR3 amino acids: CATSRGLEGNIQYF. CDR3 DNA: TGTGCCACCAGCAGAGGGTTAGAGGGAAACATTCAGTACTTC.

The rearrangement links TRBV28 to TRBJ1-6; no firm D call. Germline values: CDR1 MDHEN, CDR2 SYDVKM. The ends were cut back, 2 bases at V and 2 bases at J, with 10 bases in the middle. The CDR3 is 16 residues long. The CDR3 nucleotides read TGTGCCAGCAGTTTAATGGCAATGCCCTATAATTCACCCCTCCACTTT. Amino acid sequence: CASSLMAMPYNSPLHF.